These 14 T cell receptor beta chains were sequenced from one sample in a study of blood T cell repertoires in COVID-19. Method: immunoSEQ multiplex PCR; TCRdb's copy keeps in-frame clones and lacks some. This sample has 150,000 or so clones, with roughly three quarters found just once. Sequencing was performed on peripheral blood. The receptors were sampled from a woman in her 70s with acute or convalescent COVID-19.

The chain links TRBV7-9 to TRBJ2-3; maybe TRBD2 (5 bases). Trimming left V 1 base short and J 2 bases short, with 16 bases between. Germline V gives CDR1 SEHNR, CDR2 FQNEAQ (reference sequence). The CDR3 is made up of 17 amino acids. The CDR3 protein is CASSLEGRADYTDTQYF. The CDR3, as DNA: TGTGCCAGCAGCTTAGAAGGCCGAGCGGATTACACAGATACGCAGTATTTT.

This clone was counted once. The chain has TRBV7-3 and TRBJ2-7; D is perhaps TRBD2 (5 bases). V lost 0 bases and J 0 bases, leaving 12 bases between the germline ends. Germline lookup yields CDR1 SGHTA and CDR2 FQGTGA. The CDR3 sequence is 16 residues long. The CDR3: CASSLTGSGSSYEQYF. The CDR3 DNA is TGTGCCAGCAGCTTAACGGGGAGTGGGAGCTCCTACGAGCAGTACTTC. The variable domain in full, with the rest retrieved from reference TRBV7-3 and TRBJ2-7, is GAGVSQTPSNKVTEKGKYVELRCDPISGHTALYWYRQSLGQGPEFLIYFQGTGAADDSGLPNDRFFAVRPEGSVSTLKIQRTERGDSAVYLCASSLTGSGSSYEQYFGPGTRLTVT.

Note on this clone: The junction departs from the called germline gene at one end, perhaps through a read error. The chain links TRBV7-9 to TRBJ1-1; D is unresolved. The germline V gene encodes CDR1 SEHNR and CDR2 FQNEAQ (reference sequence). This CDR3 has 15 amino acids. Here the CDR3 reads CASSLGGFLNTEAFF. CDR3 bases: TGTGCCAGCAGTTTAGGAGGGTTTTTGAACACTGAAGCTTTCTTT.

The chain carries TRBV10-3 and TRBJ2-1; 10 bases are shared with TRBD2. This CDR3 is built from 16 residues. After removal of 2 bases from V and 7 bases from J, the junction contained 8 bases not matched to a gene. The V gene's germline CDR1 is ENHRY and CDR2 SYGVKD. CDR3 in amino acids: CAISEVSGGPGNEQFF. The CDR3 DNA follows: TGTGCCATCAGTGAGGTTAGCGGGGGGCCGGGGAATGAGCAGTTCTTC.

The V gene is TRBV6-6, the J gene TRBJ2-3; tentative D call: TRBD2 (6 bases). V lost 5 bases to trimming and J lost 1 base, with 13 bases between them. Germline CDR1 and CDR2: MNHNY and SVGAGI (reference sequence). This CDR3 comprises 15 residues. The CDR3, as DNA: TGTGCCAGCAGTATGCTAGCGAGCGGCACAGATACGCAGTATTTT. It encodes CASSMLASGTDTQYF.

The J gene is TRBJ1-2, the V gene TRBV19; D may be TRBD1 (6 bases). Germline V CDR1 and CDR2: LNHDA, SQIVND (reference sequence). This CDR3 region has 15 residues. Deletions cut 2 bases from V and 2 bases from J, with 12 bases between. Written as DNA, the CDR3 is TGTGCCAGTAGTATATCGACAGGCAACAACTATGGCTACACCTTC. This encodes CASSISTGNNYGYTF.

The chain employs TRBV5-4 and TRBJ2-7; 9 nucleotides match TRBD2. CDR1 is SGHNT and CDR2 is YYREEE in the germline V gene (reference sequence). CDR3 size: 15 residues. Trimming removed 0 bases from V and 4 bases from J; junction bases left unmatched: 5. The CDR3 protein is CASSLGGGRVYEQYF. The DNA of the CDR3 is TGTGCCAGCAGCTTGGGGGGCGGGAGGGTGTACGAGCAGTACTTC.

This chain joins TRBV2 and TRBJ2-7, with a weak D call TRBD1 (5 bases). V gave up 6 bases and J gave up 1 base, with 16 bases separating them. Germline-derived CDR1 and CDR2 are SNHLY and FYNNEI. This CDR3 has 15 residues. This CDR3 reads CASREFQGISYEQYF. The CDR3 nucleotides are TGTGCCAGCAGGGAGTTCCAGGGAATTTCCTACGAGCAGTACTTC.

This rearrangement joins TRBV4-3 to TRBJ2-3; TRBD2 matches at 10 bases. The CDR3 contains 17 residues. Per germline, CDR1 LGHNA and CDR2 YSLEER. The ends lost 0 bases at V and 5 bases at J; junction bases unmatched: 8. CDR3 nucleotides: TGCGCCAGCAGCCAAGATACTAGCGGGGTCTACGGAGATACGCAGTATTTT. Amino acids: CASSQDTSGVYGDTQYF.

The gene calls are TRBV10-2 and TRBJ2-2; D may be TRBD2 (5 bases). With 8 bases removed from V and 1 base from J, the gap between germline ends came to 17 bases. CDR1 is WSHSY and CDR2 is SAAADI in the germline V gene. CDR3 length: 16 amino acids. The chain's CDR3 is CASYEGAAGNTGELFF. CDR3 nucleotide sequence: TGCGCCAGCTACGAGGGTGCCGCGGGGAACACCGGGGAGCTGTTTTTT.

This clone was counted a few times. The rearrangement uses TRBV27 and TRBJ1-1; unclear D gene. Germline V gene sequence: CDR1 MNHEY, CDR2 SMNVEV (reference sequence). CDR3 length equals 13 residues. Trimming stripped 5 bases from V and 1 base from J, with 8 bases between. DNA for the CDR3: TGTGCCAGCAGTGTAGACTGGAACACTGAAGCTTTCTTT. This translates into CASSVDWNTEAFF.

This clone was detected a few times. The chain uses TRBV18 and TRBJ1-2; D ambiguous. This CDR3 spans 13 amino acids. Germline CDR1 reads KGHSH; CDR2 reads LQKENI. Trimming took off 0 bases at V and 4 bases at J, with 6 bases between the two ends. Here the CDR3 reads CASSPPDTYGYTF. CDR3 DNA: TGTGCCAGCTCACCACCTGACACCTATGGCTACACCTTC.

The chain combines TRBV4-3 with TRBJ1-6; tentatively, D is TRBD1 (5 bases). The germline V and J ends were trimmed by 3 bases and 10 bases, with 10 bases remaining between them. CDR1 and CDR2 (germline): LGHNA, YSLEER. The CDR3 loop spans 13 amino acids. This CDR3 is CASSHRGNSPLHF. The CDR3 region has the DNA TGCGCCAGCAGCCACCGGGGGAACTCACCCCTCCACTTT.

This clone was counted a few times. In DNA, the CDR3 is TGTGCCAGCAGCGTAGGACAGTTGAACACTGAAGCTTTCTTT. Translated: CASSVGQLNTEAFF. J is TRBJ1-1 and V is TRBV9, with D possibly TRBD1 on 5 matching bases. Germline V lookup: CDR1 SGDLS, CDR2 YYNGEE. The CDR3 loop spans 14 amino acids. Trimming shortened V by 0 bases and J by 0 bases, and 6 bases separated the two germline ends.